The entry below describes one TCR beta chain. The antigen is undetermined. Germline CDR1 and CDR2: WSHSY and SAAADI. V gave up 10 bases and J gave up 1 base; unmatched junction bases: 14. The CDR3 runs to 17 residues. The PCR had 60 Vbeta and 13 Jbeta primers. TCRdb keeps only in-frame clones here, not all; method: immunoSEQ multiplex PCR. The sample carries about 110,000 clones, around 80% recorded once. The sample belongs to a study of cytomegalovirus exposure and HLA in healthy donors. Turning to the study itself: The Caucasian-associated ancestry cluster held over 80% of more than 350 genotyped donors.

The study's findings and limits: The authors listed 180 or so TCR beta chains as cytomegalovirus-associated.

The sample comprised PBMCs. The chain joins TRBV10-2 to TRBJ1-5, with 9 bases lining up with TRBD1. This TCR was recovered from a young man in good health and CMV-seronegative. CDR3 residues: CATKENRGLGSNQPQHF. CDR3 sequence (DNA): TGCGCCACGAAAGAAAACAGGGGGCTGGGGAGCAATCAGCCCCAGCATTTT.